The rows below give T cell receptor beta chains drawn from one sample of a study of identical twins. TCRdb reanalysed the 5' RACE reads using MiXCR and keeps one entry per CDR3 protein. In the table there are some 900,000 distinct CDR3 sequences, approximately 13% of which are singletons. A further study also used this sample, focusing on yellow fever vaccine responses in identical twins.

The sequenced sample was PBMCs. These receptors came from a woman under 30 in good health. Each CDR3 is given with its conserved first and last residue. The D gene is left open where the match is weak. Only part of the rows carry a size: once, few, many, or a class if the clone is expanded.

D gene | J gene | V gene | clone size | CDR3 DNA | CDR3 protein
TRBD2 | TRBJ2-2 | TRBV5-5 | - | TGTGCCAGCAGGGTAGCGGGGAACACCGGGGAGCTGTTTTTT | CASRVAGNTGELFF
- | TRBJ2-1 | TRBV3-1 | once | TGTGCCAGCAGCCAGGGACCCACCAATGAGCAGTTCTTC | CASSQGPTNEQFF
TRBD1 | TRBJ2-1 | TRBV5-1 | - | TGCGCCAGCAGCTCACAGGGGGTTGAGCAGTTCTTC | CASSSQGVEQFF
- | TRBJ2-2 | TRBV29-1 | few | TGCAGCGTTGTCCCCGGGGGCGCCAGGGCCGGGGAGCTGTTTTTT | CSVVPGGARAGELFF
- | TRBJ1-1 | TRBV10-3 | few | TGTGCCATGGGGAGCGGGAACACTGAAGCTTTCTTT | CAMGSGNTEAFF
TRBD1 | TRBJ1-5 | TRBV24-1 | - | TGTGCCACCAGTGATTCCCGGGACAGCAATAGCAATCAGCCCCAGCATTTT | CATSDSRDSNSNQPQHF
TRBD1 | TRBJ2-1 | TRBV12-3/TRBV12-4 | - | TGTGCCAGCAGCTTAGGAGGGGGACAGGGCAATGAGCAGTTCTTC | CASSLGGGQGNEQFF
TRBD2 | TRBJ2-7 | TRBV18 | few | TGTGCCAGCTCACAGGACGGGACTAGCGGCTACGAGCAGTACTTC | CASSQDGTSGYEQYF
TRBD2 | TRBJ2-5 | TRBV28 | - | TGTGCCAGCGCTTGGGGACTAGCGGGAAGCCAAGAGACCCAGTACTTC | CASAWGLAGSQETQYF
TRBD1 | TRBJ1-4 | TRBV3-1 | few | TGTGCCAGCGGCAAGACAGGGAATGAAAAACTGTTTTTT | CASGKTGNEKLFF
- | TRBJ2-5 | TRBV7-8 | - | TGTGCCAGCACCCCAATCGAGGACAGCGACCAAGAGACCCAGTACTTC | CASTPIEDSDQETQYF
- | TRBJ2-2 | TRBV19 | - | TGTGCCAGTAGGGGAATCGGGGAGCTGTTTTTT | CASRGIGELFF
- | TRBJ2-1 | TRBV6-5 | - | TGTGCCAGCAGGTTGACTAGCTCCTACAATGAGCAGTTCTTC | CASRLTSSYNEQFF
TRBD1 | TRBJ1-2 | TRBV3-1 | many | TGTGCCAGCAGCCAAGGAAACACAGGGGGCGCTTGGGGCTACACCTTC | CASSQGNTGGAWGYTF
TRBD2 | TRBJ2-1 | TRBV2 | few | TGTGCCAGCAGAACACTAGCGGGAGTTGGCGGCAATGAGCAGTTCTTC | CASRTLAGVGGNEQFF
- | TRBJ2-3 | TRBV6-1 | few | TGTGCCAGGGAAGACAGAACAGATACGCAGTATTTT | CAREDRTDTQYF
- | TRBJ1-1 | TRBV12-3/TRBV12-4 | many | TGTGCCAGCAGCCGGGGGCACACTGAAGCTTTCTTT | CASSRGHTEAFF
TRBD1 | TRBJ2-5 | TRBV19 | few | TGTGCCAGTAGTAAGGACAGGGAACAAGAGACCCAGTACTTC | CASSKDREQETQYF
- | TRBJ2-3 | TRBV6-2/TRBV6-3 | - | TGTGCCAGCAGATTCCTAGCGACTAGGGAGGATACGCAGTATTTT | CASRFLATREDTQYF
TRBD2 | TRBJ2-1 | TRBV5-5 | few | TGTGCCAGCAGCATGCCGGGACTAGAATTGGAGTTCTTC | CASSMPGLELEFF
TRBD1 | TRBJ2-7 | TRBV4-1 | many | TGCGCCAGCAGCCATCCGGGACAGGGGACTTACGAGCAGTACTTC | CASSHPGQGTYEQYF